This T cell receptor (beta chain) comes out of a study of post-analysis software for immune sequencing data. Points from the study as a whole: Relative to controls, patients had about 5 TRBV segments at higher frequency, with TRBV5-6, TRBV5-1 and TRBV20-1 among these.

About this clonotype itself: Its antigen is still unknown.

TCR beta cDNA libraries had unique molecular identifiers. Researchers reported about 500,000 cDNA molecules coming from about 0.98 to 11 million T cells. TCRdb recomputed calls from the PCR reads with MiXCR, one row per CDR3 protein. The table lists over 150,000 distinct CDR3 sequences, roughly 31% of them singletons. CDR3 size: 11 residues. Trimming removed 7 bases from V and 9 bases from J, with 12 bases in between. CDR1 is LNHDA, CDR2 SQIVND, per germline (reference sequence). This sequence originates from a girl aged 10 to 17 with multiple sclerosis. The chain carries TRBV19 and TRBJ1-2; no firm D call. The specimen was blood. The CDR3 region has the DNA TGTGCCAGTACAACTCGACGAAGCTACACCTTC. Protein product: CASTTRRSYTF.